The entry that follows covers one TCR beta chain sequence. What antigen it recognizes has not been identified. Per-nucleotide qualities are absent, and no much larger clonotype sits a single base away. This specimen belongs to a study of shared clonotypes between healthy human individuals (TCRdb year 2020). For context, the study as a whole: The cohort included a few men and a couple of women between 18 and 49 years of age. For each donor, three plates each were used for CD4 naive and CD4 memory, two plates were used for CD8 naive, and one plate was used for CD8 memory. To estimate repertoire size and how much clonotype sharing occurs between individuals, the study deeply sequenced the blood TCR repertoires of several healthy adults. Libraries were prepared and TCR repertoires were sequenced by different laboratories using diverse techniques, in order to increase sequencing depth and limit assay-specific biases. Leukapheresis yielded between about 0.94 and 9 billion PBMCs per donor. What the authors observed across the whole study: Compared with non-shared clonotypes, the clonotypes found in all four sorted-subset donors had higher generation probabilities. Sampling was limited to blood, and TCR repertoires in tissue likely differ from TCR repertoires in blood. Sharing across a few donors was observed for about 4.8% of naive CD4, under 4% of naive CD8, 2% to 2.5% of memory CD4, and about 0.39% of memory CD8 clonotypes. Larger estimated clonotype richness was generally found for naive subsets than for memory subsets. Even with the large sequencing depth, rarefaction of the sorted-subset datasets indicated that sequencing was incomplete. Pairwise subsampling indicated that sequencing depth was expected to affect the degree of clonotype sharing among donors. Because the study included a small number of donors, the genetic and exposure-history diversity represented was limited.

CD8 naive samples consisted of CD45RO-negative cells that were positively selected for CCR7, yielding a CD45RA+CCR7+ population without TemRA cells. Donors were healthy HIV-negative adults with no recently reported acute infections or vaccinations. Only Caucasian adults living in Nashville, Tennessee, USA were represented among the donors. Blood was collected by leukapheresis, and PBMCs were isolated by Ficoll-Histopaque density gradient centrifugation and then cryopreserved in liquid nitrogen vapor phase. Analytical flow cytometry was used to check the purity and quantity of each magnetically sorted T cell population. Each sorted fraction had its genomic DNA isolated and then quantified by UV absorbance on a Nanodrop 2000c. CDR1 and CDR2 are drawn from the germline V gene: SGHTA, FQGNSA. The CDR3 runs 14 amino acids, cysteine and phenylalanine included. This entry keeps only the CDR3 DNA: 42 bases, framed from base 1. The junction carries 14 bases between V and J, which are trimmed by 1 base and 8 bases respectively.

TCR CDR3 regions were amplified from genomic DNA by multiplex PCR using the deep immunoSEQ assay. For each cell subset, the extracted genomic DNA was distributed evenly across all wells of several immunoSEQ 96-well plates, and each plate served as one replicate. For sorted subsets, approximately 210 ng of genomic DNA, equivalent to 25,000 to 35,000 T cell genomes, went into each replicate PCR. Purified libraries were quantified with a Qubit 3.0 fluorometer, sized on a Bioanalyzer 2100, and re-quantified with the KAPA Library Quantification kit. Every immunoSEQ 96-well plate was sequenced on a dedicated single-read 150-cycle Illumina NextSeq 550 flow cell. The original pipeline was this. Because the immunoSEQ output held only junctional sequences and lacked quality scores, the filtering could not match the filtering applied to full-length reads. Sequences were annotated with PyIR, a Python wrapper for IgBLAST v1.9, and V/J genes and CDR3 were assigned using IMGT germline references. Reads were filtered out if the reads had weak V/J assignments (E-value above 1e-6), no CDR3, stop codons, out-of-frame junctions, or ambiguous translated residues. V3J clonotypes were defined as sequences sharing an identical inferred V gene, J gene, and CDR3 amino acid sequence. Percentage overlap between repertoires was calculated by dividing the number of shared unique clonotypes by the size of the smaller repertoire. Repertoire richness was assessed with RTK rarefaction, the Chao1 estimator, and Recon v2.1 estimates of unobserved clonotypes. Generation probabilities for all TCRbeta clonotypes obtained by the gDNA method from a few donors were computed using OLGA. Not all clones reach the TCRdb copy of this immuneACCESS table, which keeps in-frame sequences only. Checked studies attribute under half of the gap to unresolved V genes and leave the rest unexplained. That table is the source of V, J and clone size, and D and trimming were worked out from the DNA. The sample table records about 750,000 clones; 80% to 95% of these occur just once. 24% of the sample comes from the top ten.

The chain uses TRBV7-2 and TRBJ1-2, with the D gene call left open. This clonotype originated in a young man in good health. Sequenced: naive CD8+ T cells sorted from blood. Taken with the paper, the label for cell subset or site translates to: CD45RA+CCR7+. The base sequence is TGTGCCAGCAGCTTAGGGGCACAAGGTTGGGGCTACACCTTC. Its product reads: CASSLGAQGWGYTF.